The 3 T cell receptor beta chains reported below all come from one sample, sequenced in a study of blood T cell repertoires in COVID-19. Repertoires were generated with immunoSEQ multiplex PCR, while TCRdb's copy carries only in-frame clones and drops some. The sample consists of 150,000 to 200,000 clones, approximately 88% of them appearing once. The sample was PBMCs or T cells enriched from blood (not recorded which). These receptors were taken from a woman aged 55-70 years who had recovered from COVID-19.

There are many counts of this clone. The CDR3 here is CAISVGLAGENEQFF. The CDR3 coding sequence is TGTGCCATCAGTGTCGGACTAGCGGGAGAGAATGAGCAGTTCTTC. The V and J genes are TRBV10-3 and TRBJ2-1, with 13 bases fitting TRBD2. The trim removed 4 bases at V and 7 bases at J, leaving 4 bases unmatched. CDR3 length equals 15 residues. Germline lookup yields CDR1 ENHRY and CDR2 SYGVKD.

The chain recombines TRBV9 with TRBJ2-5; 8 bases are a match to TRBD1. The germline gives CDR1 SGDLS, CDR2 YYNGEE. V was clipped by 7 bases and J by 3 bases; unmatched bases: 5. The CDR3 has 13 residues. The CDR3 region is CASAGTGEETQYF. CDR3 DNA sequence: TGTGCCAGCGCTGGGACAGGCGAAGAGACCCAGTACTTC.

The chain recombines TRBV11-2 with TRBJ2-1; 14 bases map to TRBD2. J was trimmed by 9 bases and V by 5 bases; bases with no gene match: 6. Looked up from germline, CDR1 is SGHAT and CDR2 is FQNNGV. CDR3 length: 15 amino acids. CDR3 protein: CASSPGTSGGSEQFF. CDR3 nucleotide sequence: TGTGCCAGCAGCCCCGGGACTAGCGGGGGTAGTGAGCAGTTCTTC.